Listed below are T cell receptor beta chains from one sample, sequenced in a study of T cell repertoires in cytomegalovirus infection. Each CDR3 protein gets one entry after TCRdb re-called the reads with MiXCR. The profile covers about 89,000 distinct CDR3 sequences, with over 25% appearing a single time and about 65% taken by the ten largest. These receptors' targets are unknown. The specimen comprised CD8+ T cells from cultured PBMCs, sampled from culture after CMV antigen stimulation. The receptors derive from a human donor in good health (CMV status not recorded). Some clones in this sample may be carry-over from other donors' samples. CDR3s include the opening cysteine and the closing phenylalanine or tryptophan. A D gene is named only where the DNA matches it firmly. The size entry is marked missing in some rows and otherwise reads once, few, many or a size class.

v_call	j_call	d_call	clone_size	cdr3_aa	cdr3_nt
TRBV3-1	TRBJ1-2	NA	few	CASSQSGTLRGGYTF	TGTGCCAGCAGCCAGTCCGGGACTCTCAGGGGCGGCTACACCTTC
TRBV5-4	TRBJ2-2	NA	NA	CASSFPRSTNTGELFF	TGTGCCAGCAGCTTCCCCCGGTCAACGAACACCGGGGAGCTGTTTTTT
TRBV9	TRBJ1-5	NA	NA	CASSDPWRGSNQPQHF	TGTGCCAGCAGCGACCCCTGGAGGGGAAGCAATCAGCCCCAGCATTTT
TRBV5-1	TRBJ1-2	NA	NA	CASAKRTPSYGYTF	TGCGCCAGCGCCAAGAGGACGCCTTCTTATGGCTACACCTTC
TRBV7-6	TRBJ2-2	NA	few	CASSLEGGQITGELFF	TGTGCCAGCAGCTTAGAGGGGGGCCAGATCACCGGGGAGCTGTTTTTT
TRBV7-3	TRBJ2-2	NA	NA	CATGLGLPGELFF	TGTGCCACCGGTCTGGGACTCCCCGGGGAGCTGTTTTTT
TRBV14	TRBJ1-2	TRBD1	few	CASSRDSTYGYTF	TGTGCCAGCAGCAGGGACAGCACCTATGGCTACACCTTC
TRBV7-9	TRBJ1-2	TRBD1	few	CASSSSTAPDRGIYGYTF	TGTGCCAGCAGCTCTTCGACGGCTCCGGACAGGGGCATCTATGGCTACACCTTC
TRBV28	TRBJ2-1	NA	NA	CASKGRGNEQFF	TGTGCCAGCAAGGGAAGAGGCAATGAGCAGTTCTTC
TRBV2	TRBJ2-1	TRBD2	NA	CASRQASGGYNEQFF	TGTGCCAGCAGACAGGCAAGCGGGGGCTACAATGAGCAGTTCTTC
TRBV12-3/TRBV12-4	TRBJ1-2	NA	NA	CASSFDATRYTF	TGTGCCAGCAGTTTTGACGCCACCCGCTACACCTTC
TRBV4-2	TRBJ1-2	NA	NA	CASSQDLGVSF	TGTGCCAGCAGCCAAGATCTTGGGGTGTCCTTC
TRBV19	TRBJ1-5	NA	NA	CASSATAMNQPQHF	TGTGCCAGTAGTGCGACAGCCATGAATCAGCCCCAGCATTTT
TRBV27	TRBJ2-5	TRBD2	NA	CASRSHGAGGWETQYF	TGTGCCAGCAGATCCCACGGGGCGGGGGGTTGGGAGACCCAGTACTTC
TRBV19	TRBJ1-5	NA	NA	CASSPGTAGRQPQHF	TGTGCCAGTAGTCCCGGGACGGCCGGCCGCCAGCCCCAGCATTTT
TRBV7-6	TRBJ1-4	NA	NA	CASSLILRDIPVEKLFF	TGTGCCAGCAGCTTAATCCTTCGGGACATTCCCGTGGAAAAACTGTTTTTT
TRBV7-6	TRBJ2-1	NA	NA	CASSSTEGYEQFF	TGTGCCAGCAGCTCAACCGAGGGCTATGAGCAGTTCTTC
TRBV7-2	TRBJ2-7	NA	many	CASSLSRGSLTPYEQYF	TGTGCCAGCAGCTTATCGCGGGGCTCCTTAACCCCCTACGAGCAGTACTTC
TRBV6-1	TRBJ1-2	NA	NA	CASSFSGPTIGYTF	TGTGCCAGCAGTTTCTCGGGACCTACTATTGGCTACACCTTC
TRBV10-3	TRBJ1-1	NA	many	CAIMGTVNTEAFF	TGTGCCATCATGGGGACGGTGAACACTGAAGCTTTCTTT
TRBV28	TRBJ2-7	TRBD1	NA	CASSFPGGRREQYF	TGTGCCAGCAGTTTCCCAGGGGGCCGTCGGGAGCAGTACTTC
TRBV20-1	TRBJ1-3	TRBD1	NA	CSARGQSSGNTIYF	TGCAGTGCTAGGGGACAGAGCTCTGGAAACACCATATATTTT
TRBV20-1	TRBJ1-1	TRBD1	NA	CSAEGQTNTEAFF	TGCAGTGCGGAGGGACAGACGAACACTGAAGCTTTCTTT
TRBV6-1	TRBJ2-1	NA	few	CASSIIPGLGNEQFF	TGTGCCAGCAGTATAATCCCTGGGCTAGGCAATGAGCAGTTCTTC
TRBV25-1	TRBJ1-2	NA	NA	CASSEYNRRKYTF	TGTGCCAGCAGTGAATATAACAGGCGGAAATACACCTTC
TRBV12-3/TRBV12-4	TRBJ2-4	NA	NA	CASSLVDGRDIQYF	TGTGCCAGCAGTTTAGTCGACGGTAGGGACATTCAGTACTTC
TRBV11-2	TRBJ1-4	NA	many	CASSLSRVWLTEKLFF	TGTGCCAGCAGCTTGAGCCGGGTTTGGTTAACGGAAAAACTGTTTTTT
TRBV7-8	TRBJ2-1	NA	NA	CASSLRDSQGEQFF	TGTGCCAGCAGCCTCCGGGACTCCCAAGGAGAGCAGTTCTTC
TRBV6-5	TRBJ2-7	TRBD1	few	CASSSGTGGEQYF	TGTGCCAGCAGTTCCGGGACAGGGGGCGAGCAGTACTTC
TRBV2	TRBJ1-5	NA	few	CASIGGSNQPQHF	TGTGCCAGTATAGGGGGGAGCAATCAGCCCCAGCATTTT
TRBV7-9	TRBJ2-7	NA	many	CASSSHRSSYEQYF	TGTGCCAGCAGCTCCCACAGGAGCTCCTACGAGCAGTACTTC
TRBV7-8	TRBJ2-5	NA	many	CASSLVISPETQYF	TGTGCCAGCAGCTTGGTAATCAGCCCCGAGACCCAGTACTTC
TRBV11-1	TRBJ2-5	NA	NA	CASSTPRIHQETQYF	TGTGCCAGCAGCACCCCTAGGATCCACCAAGAGACCCAGTACTTC
TRBV12-3/TRBV12-4	TRBJ1-3	NA	many	CASSLLTERSGNTIYF	TGTGCCAGCAGTTTATTGACAGAGCGGTCTGGAAACACCATATATTTT
TRBV7-2	TRBJ2-5	NA	many	CASSLGGGLQETQYF	TGTGCCAGCAGCTTAGGCGGGGGCCTACAAGAGACCCAGTACTTC
TRBV7-2	TRBJ2-4	NA	NA	CASSLIRGQNIPYF	TGTGCCAGCAGCTTAATCAGGGGCCAAAACATTCCGTACTTC
TRBV6-5	TRBJ2-2	NA	few	CASSYAGSRTGELFF	TGTGCCAGCAGTTACGCAGGGTCTCGGACCGGGGAGCTGTTTTTT
TRBV2	TRBJ2-2	NA	many	CASSPAGPGELFF	TGTGCCAGCAGTCCGGCGGGGCCCGGGGAGCTGTTTTTT
TRBV4-1	TRBJ2-7	NA	few	CASSQDGKGTYEQYF	TGCGCCAGCAGCCAAGATGGAAAGGGGACTTACGAGCAGTACTTC
TRBV6-2/TRBV6-3	TRBJ2-7	TRBD1	once	CASSDLLTGELVYEQYF	TGTGCCAGCAGCGACCTCCTGACAGGGGAGTTGGTCTACGAGCAGTACTTC
TRBV7-2	TRBJ1-2	NA	few	CASSPWWGYGYTF	TGTGCCAGCAGCCCGTGGTGGGGCTATGGCTACACCTTC
TRBV2	TRBJ2-5	NA	few	CASSVPSADQETQYF	TGTGCCAGCAGCGTACCTTCGGCAGACCAAGAGACCCAGTACTTC
TRBV24-1	TRBJ2-3	NA	NA	CATSPLAGFSTDTQYF	TGTGCCACCAGTCCCCTCGCGGGATTTAGCACAGATACGCAGTATTTT
TRBV5-1	TRBJ2-7	NA	few	CASARTDTLYEQYF	TGCGCCAGCGCCCGGACGGACACCCTTTACGAGCAGTACTTC
TRBV7-6	TRBJ1-2	NA	NA	CASSLVGQGNYGYTF	TGTGCCAGCAGCTTAGTTGGGCAGGGTAACTATGGCTACACCTTC
TRBV27	TRBJ1-5	NA	few	CASSLIRTKNQPQHF	TGTGCCAGCAGTTTAATCCGGACAAAGAATCAGCCCCAGCATTTT
TRBV27	TRBJ2-3	TRBD2	NA	CASTLLAGVTDTQYF	TGTGCCAGCACCCTACTAGCGGGGGTCACAGATACGCAGTATTTT
TRBV7-2	TRBJ1-1	TRBD1	many	CASSSNRGWTEAFF	TGTGCCAGCAGCTCAAACAGGGGGTGGACTGAAGCTTTCTTT
TRBV7-6	TRBJ2-2	TRBD1	few	CASSLAQDRDTGELFF	TGTGCCAGCAGCTTAGCCCAGGACAGGGATACCGGGGAGCTGTTTTTT
TRBV12-3/TRBV12-4	TRBJ1-2	NA	few	CASSLVGRIYGYTF	TGTGCCAGCAGTTTGGTGGGGCGGATCTATGGCTACACCTTC